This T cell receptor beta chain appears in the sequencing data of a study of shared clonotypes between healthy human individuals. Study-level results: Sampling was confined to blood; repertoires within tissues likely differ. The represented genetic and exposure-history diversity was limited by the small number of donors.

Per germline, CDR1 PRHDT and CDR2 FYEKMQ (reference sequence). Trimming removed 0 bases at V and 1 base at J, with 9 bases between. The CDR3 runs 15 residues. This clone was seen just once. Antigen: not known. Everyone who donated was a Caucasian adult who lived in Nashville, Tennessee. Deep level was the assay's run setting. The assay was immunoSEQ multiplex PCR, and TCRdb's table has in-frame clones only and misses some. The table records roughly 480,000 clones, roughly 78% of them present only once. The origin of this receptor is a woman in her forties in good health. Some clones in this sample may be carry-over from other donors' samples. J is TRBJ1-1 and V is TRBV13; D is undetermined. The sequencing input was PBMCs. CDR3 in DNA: TGTGCCAGCAGCTTAGGCCCACCAGCGAACACTGAAGCTTTCTTT. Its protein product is CASSLGPPANTEAFF.